The 9 T cell receptor beta chains below come from one sample, sequenced in a study of blood T cell repertoires in COVID-19. Sequencing was performed with immunoSEQ multiplex PCR; in TCRdb, only in-frame clones are kept and a portion is missing. The data contain a few hundred thousand clones, around 85% of them seen just once; the ten biggest clones take up 0.87%. The sequenced sample consisted of peripheral blood. These receptors originate from a human donor with COVID-19, enrolled during active disease. The donor label of this sample is uncertain.

The genes are TRBV2 and TRBJ1-6; 7 nucleotides line up with TRBD1. CDR1 is SNHLY and CDR2 is FYNNEI in the germline V gene. Trimming cost V 6 bases and J 10 bases; bases outside gene matches: 9. This CDR3 is 14 amino acids long. The CDR3 DNA is TGTGCCAGCAGGCCAGGGGGAAGTGGGTCACCCCTCCACTTT. Amino acid sequence: CASRPGGSGSPLHF.

The J gene is TRBJ2-7, the V gene TRBV5-6, with 7 bases matching TRBD1. J gave up 6 bases and V 7 bases, and 10 bases lay outside the gene matches. This CDR3 region has 13 residues. Germline-derived CDR1 and CDR2 are SGHDT and YYEEEE. The CDR3 coding sequence is TGTGCCAGCGGGGGAAAAAGGGGGCGCGAGCAGTACTTC. Translated: CASGGKRGREQYF. Supplemented by reference TRBV5-6 and TRBJ2-7, the full variable domain reads DAGVTQSPTHLIKTRGQQVTLRCSPKSGHDTVSWYQQALGQGPQFIFQYYEEEERQRGNFPDRFSGHQFPNYSSELNVNALLLGDSALYLCASGGKRGREQYFGPGTRLTVT.

The rearrangement links TRBV11-2 to TRBJ2-7; possible D gene TRBD2, 6 bases. With 4 bases removed from V and 0 bases from J, the gap between germline ends came to 16 bases. This CDR3 has 16 residues. CDR1 is SGHAT and CDR2 is FQNNGV in the germline V gene. CDR3 sequence (DNA): TGTGCCAGCAGCTCTCCCGGCGGGGCGAGCTCCTACGAGCAGTACTTC. It is translated as CASSSPGGASSYEQYF.

The chain has TRBV28 and TRBJ2-7; possibly TRBD2 for D (5 bases). Germline V CDR1 and CDR2: MDHEN, SYDVKM. The CDR3 loop spans 15 amino acids. The V end lost 8 bases, the J end lost 2 bases, and 19 bases lay between the germline ends. CDR3 nucleotide sequence: TGTGCCAGCGTCCCGGCTAGCTTGATCCCCTACGAGCAGTACTTC. Translating it yields CASVPASLIPYEQYF. Together with reference TRBV28 and TRBJ2-7, the CDR3 gives the full variable domain: DVKVTQSSRYLVKRTGEKVFLECVQDMDHENMFWYRQDPGLGLRLIYFSYDVKMKEKGDIPEGYSVSREKKERFSLILESASTNQTSMYLCASVPASLIPYEQYFGPGTRLTVT.

The chain carries TRBV6-5 and TRBJ1-6; no clear D gene. V dropped 6 bases and J dropped 6 bases, with 9 bases sitting between them. Germline V gives CDR1 MNHEY, CDR2 SVGAGI. The CDR3 has 13 residues. This CDR3 is CASSLQANSPLHF. The CDR3, as DNA: TGTGCCAGCAGCCTTCAGGCTAATTCACCCCTCCACTTT.

This clone has a handful of counts. The rearrangement links TRBV18 to TRBJ1-4; 7 bases map to TRBD1. Trimming cost V 3 bases and J 14 bases; bases outside gene matches: 9. CDR1 is KGHSH, CDR2 LQKENI, per germline. This CDR3 is built from 13 residues. Here the CDR3 DNA reads TGTGCCAGCTCACCTTCTGCAGGGGGTCGGCTGTTTTTT. It encodes CASSPSAGGRLFF.

The V call is TRBV5-1, the J call TRBJ2-2; TRBD2 matches at 7 bases. V dropped 4 bases and J dropped 10; count of bases not matched to a gene: 13. Germline V gives CDR1 SGHRS, CDR2 YFSETQ. The CDR3 runs to 15 residues. CDR3 amino acids: CASSPQASGAVELFF. DNA for the CDR3: TGCGCCAGCAGCCCCCAGGCTAGCGGTGCCGTGGAGCTGTTTTTT. Combining the CDR3 with reference TRBV5-1 and TRBJ2-2 gives the whole variable domain KAGVTQTPRYLIKTRGQQVTLSCSPISGHRSVSWYQQTPGQGLQFLFEYFSETQRNKGNFPGRFSGRQFSNSRSEMNVSTLELGDSALYLCASSPQASGAVELFFGEGSRLTVL.

The chain combines TRBV3-1 (or the pseudogene TRBV3-2) with TRBJ2-3, with 9 bases that match TRBD2. CDR3 size: 17 residues. CDR1 is LGHDT, CDR2 YNNKEL, per germline (reference sequence). The V gene end was trimmed by 0 bases and the J gene end by 3 bases; junction bases not matched to a gene: 7. CDR3: CASSQDLAGGPTDTQYF. The CDR3 coding sequence is TGTGCCAGCAGCCAAGATTTGGCGGGAGGGCCGACAGATACGCAGTATTTT.

The chain is built from TRBV6-5 and TRBJ2-2; D gene uncertain. V lost 7 bases to trimming and J lost 4 bases, with 13 bases between them. The germline CDR1 and CDR2 sequences are MNHEY and SVGAGI. The CDR3 covers 14 residues. CDR3 protein: CASMELMGTGELFF. The CDR3 DNA reads TGTGCCAGCATGGAGCTAATGGGCACCGGGGAGCTGTTTTTT.